The entry that follows covers one T cell receptor (beta chain) sequence. The antigen remains unidentified. The data were obtained in a study of T cell repertoires in cytomegalovirus infection. Across the study: Matching HLA type, along with CMV infection, was indicated by public TCR beta signatures.

With 1 base clipped from V and 5 bases from J, the junction kept 5 bases outside the gene matches. Germline-derived CDR1 and CDR2 are SGHAT and FQDESV (reference sequence). This CDR3 has 15 residues. TCRdb recomputed calls from the reads with MiXCR, one row per CDR3 protein. Altogether some 440,000 distinct CDR3 sequences are present, 31% being singletons, with the ten largest covering approximately 13%. Regarding the study as a whole: People with CMV and the relevant HLA were identified by cumulative public TCR beta family frequency.

V usage is TRBV11-1 and J usage is TRBJ2-1, with TRBD1 identical over 7 bases. Sequenced sample: PBMCs. The TCR comes from a human donor in good health (CMV status not recorded). Some clones in this sample may be carry-over from other donors' samples. The CDR3 spells CASSLVGQPHNEQFF. The DNA for the CDR3 is TGTGCCAGCAGCTTAGTGGGACAGCCCCACAATGAGCAGTTCTTC.